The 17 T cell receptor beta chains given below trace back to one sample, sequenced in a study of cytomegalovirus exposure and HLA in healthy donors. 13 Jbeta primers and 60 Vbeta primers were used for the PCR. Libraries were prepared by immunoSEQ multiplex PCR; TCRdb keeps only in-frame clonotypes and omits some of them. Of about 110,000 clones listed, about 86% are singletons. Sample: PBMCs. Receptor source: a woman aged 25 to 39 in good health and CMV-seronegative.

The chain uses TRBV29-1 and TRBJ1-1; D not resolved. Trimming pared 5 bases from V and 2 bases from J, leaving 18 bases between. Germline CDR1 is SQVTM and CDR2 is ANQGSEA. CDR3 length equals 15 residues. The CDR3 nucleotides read TGCAGCGTTACTGCGGGTTCATTGGGAAACACTGAAGCTTTCTTT. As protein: CSVTAGSLGNTEAFF.

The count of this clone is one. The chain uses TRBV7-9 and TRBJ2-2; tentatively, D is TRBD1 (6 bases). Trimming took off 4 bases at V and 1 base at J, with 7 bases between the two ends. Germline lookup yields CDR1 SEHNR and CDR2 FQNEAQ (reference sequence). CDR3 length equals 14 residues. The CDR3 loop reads CASSSGQNTGELFF. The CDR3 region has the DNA TGTGCCAGCAGCTCGGGACAGAACACCGGGGAGCTGTTTTTT.

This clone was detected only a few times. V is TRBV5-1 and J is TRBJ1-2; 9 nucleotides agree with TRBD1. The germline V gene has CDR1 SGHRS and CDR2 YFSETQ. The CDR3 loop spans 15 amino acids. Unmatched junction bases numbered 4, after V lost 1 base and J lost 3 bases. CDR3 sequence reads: CASSLWTGDDYGYTF. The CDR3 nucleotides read TGCGCCAGCAGCTTGTGGACAGGGGATGACTATGGCTACACCTTC.

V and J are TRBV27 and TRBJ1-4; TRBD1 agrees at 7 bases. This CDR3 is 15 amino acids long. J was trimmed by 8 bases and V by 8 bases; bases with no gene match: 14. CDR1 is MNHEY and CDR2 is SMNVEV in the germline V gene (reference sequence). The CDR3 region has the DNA TGTGCCAGCGCCCCGGACAGGTACCCTAGGGAAAAACTGTTTTTT. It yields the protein CASAPDRYPREKLFF. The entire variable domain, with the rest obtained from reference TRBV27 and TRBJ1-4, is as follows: EAQVTQNPRYLITVTGKKLTVTCSQNMNHEYMSWYRQDPGLGLRQIYYSMNVEVTDKGDVPEGYKVSRKEKRNFPLILESPSPNQTSLYFCASAPDRYPREKLFFGSGTQLSVL.

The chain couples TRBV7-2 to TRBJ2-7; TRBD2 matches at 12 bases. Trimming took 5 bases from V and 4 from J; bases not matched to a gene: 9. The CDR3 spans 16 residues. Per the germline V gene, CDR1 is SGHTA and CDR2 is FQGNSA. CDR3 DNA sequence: TGTGCCAGCAGCCCAACTAGCGGGAGGATAGGGTACGAGCAGTACTTC. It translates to CASSPTSGRIGYEQYF.

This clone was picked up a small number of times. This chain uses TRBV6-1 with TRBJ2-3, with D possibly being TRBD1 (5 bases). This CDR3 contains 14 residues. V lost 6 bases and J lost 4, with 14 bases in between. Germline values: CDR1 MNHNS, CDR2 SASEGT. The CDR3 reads CASSRVGNADTQYF. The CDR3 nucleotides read TGTGCCAGCAGCAGGGTAGGAAATGCAGATACGCAGTATTTT.

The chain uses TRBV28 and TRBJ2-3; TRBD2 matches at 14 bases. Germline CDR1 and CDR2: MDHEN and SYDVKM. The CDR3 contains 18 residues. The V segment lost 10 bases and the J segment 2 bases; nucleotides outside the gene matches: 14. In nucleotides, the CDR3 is TGTGCCACCCTCCGGACTAGCGGGAGGAACACCCCCACAGATACGCAGTATTTT. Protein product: CATLRTSGRNTPTDTQYF. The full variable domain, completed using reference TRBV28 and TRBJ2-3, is DVKVTQSSRYLVKRTGEKVFLECVQDMDHENMFWYRQDPGLGLRLIYFSYDVKMKEKGDIPEGYSVSREKKERFSLILESASTNQTSMYLCATLRTSGRNTPTDTQYFGPGTRLTVL.

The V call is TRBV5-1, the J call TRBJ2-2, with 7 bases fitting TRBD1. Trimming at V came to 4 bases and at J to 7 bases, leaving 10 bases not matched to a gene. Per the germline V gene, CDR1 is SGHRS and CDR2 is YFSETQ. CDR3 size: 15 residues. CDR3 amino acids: CASSTGTVGFGELFF. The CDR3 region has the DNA TGCGCCAGCAGCACCGGGACAGTAGGGTTCGGGGAGCTGTTTTTT. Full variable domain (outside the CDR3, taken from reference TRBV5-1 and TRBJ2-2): KAGVTQTPRYLIKTRGQQVTLSCSPISGHRSVSWYQQTPGQGLQFLFEYFSETQRNKGNFPGRFSGRQFSNSRSEMNVSTLELGDSALYLCASSTGTVGFGELFFGEGSRLTVL.

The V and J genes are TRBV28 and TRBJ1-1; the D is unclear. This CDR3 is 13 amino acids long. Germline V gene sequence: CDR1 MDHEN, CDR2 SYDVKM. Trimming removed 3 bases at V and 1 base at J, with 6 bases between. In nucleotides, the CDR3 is TGTGCCAGCAGTTTTGCCGGGAACACTGAAGCTTTCTTT. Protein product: CASSFAGNTEAFF.

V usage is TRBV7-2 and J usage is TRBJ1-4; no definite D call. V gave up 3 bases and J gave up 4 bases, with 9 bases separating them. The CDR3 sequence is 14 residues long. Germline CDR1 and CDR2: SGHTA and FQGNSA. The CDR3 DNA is TGTGCCAGCAGCTTGGGCAGCCTTAATGAAAAACTGTTTTTT. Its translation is CASSLGSLNEKLFF.

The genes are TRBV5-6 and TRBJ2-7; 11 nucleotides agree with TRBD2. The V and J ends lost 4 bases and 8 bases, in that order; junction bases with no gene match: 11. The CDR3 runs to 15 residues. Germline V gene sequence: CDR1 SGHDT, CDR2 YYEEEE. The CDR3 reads CASSPGLAGPSQQYF. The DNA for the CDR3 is TGTGCCAGCAGCCCTGGACTAGCGGGCCCGTCACAGCAGTACTTC.

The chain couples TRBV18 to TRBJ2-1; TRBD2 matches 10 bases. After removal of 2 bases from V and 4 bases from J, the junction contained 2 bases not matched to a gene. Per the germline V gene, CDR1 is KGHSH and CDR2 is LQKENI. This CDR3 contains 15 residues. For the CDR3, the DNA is TGTGCCAGCTCACCAGAGCGGGAGGGGTACAATGAGCAGTTCTTC. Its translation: CASSPEREGYNEQFF.

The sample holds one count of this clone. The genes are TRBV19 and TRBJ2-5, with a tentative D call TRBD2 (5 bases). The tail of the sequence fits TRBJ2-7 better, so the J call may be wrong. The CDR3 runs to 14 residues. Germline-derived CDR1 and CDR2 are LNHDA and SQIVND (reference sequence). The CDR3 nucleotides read TGTGCCAGTAGGCTGACTGGGAGACCCTACGAGCAGTACTTC. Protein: CASRLTGRPYEQYF.

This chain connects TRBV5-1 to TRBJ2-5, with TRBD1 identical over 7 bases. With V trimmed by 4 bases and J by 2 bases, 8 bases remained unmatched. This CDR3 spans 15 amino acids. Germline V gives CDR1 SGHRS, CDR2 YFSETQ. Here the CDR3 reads CASSQNRGGQETQYF. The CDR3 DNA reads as TGCGCCAGCAGCCAAAACAGGGGTGGACAAGAGACCCAGTACTTC.

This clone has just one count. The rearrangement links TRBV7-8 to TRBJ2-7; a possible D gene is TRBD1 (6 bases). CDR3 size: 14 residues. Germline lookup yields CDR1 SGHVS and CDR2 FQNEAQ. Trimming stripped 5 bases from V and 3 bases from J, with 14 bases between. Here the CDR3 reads CASSPRDMGYEQYF. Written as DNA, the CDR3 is TGTGCCAGCAGCCCCAGGGACATGGGCTACGAGCAGTACTTC. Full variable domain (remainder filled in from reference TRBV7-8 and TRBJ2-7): GAGVSQSPRYKVAKRGQDVALRCDPISGHVSLFWYQQALGQGPEFLTYFQNEAQLDKSGLPSDRFFAERPEGSVSTLKIQRTQQEDSAVYLCASSPRDMGYEQYFGPGTRLTVT.

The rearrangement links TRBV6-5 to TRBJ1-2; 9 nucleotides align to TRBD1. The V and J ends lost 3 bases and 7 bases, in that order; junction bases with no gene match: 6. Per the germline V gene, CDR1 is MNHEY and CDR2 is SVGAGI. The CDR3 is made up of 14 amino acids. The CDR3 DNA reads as TGTGCCAGCAGTTATATACAGGGGGCGCCTGGCTACACCTTC. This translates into CASSYIQGAPGYTF.

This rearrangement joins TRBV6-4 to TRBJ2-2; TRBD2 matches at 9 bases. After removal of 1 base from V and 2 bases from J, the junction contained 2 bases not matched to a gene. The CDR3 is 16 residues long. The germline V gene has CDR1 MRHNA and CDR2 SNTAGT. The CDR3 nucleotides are TGTGCCAGCAGTGACTTAGCGGGAGAAAACACCGGGGAGCTGTTTTTT. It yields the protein CASSDLAGENTGELFF.